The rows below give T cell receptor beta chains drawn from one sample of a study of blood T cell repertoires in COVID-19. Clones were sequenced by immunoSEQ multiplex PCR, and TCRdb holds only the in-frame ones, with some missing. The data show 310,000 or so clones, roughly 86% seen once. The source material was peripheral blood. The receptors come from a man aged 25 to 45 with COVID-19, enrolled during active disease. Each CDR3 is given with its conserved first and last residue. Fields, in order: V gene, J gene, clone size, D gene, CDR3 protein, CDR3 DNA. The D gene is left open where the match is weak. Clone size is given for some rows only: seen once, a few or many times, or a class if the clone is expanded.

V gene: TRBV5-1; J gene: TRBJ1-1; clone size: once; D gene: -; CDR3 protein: CASSLVSGAMNTEAFF; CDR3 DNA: TGCGCCAGCAGCTTGGTCTCAGGGGCTATGAACACTGAAGCTTTCTTT
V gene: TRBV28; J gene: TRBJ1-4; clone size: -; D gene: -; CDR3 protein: CASNRVVWEKLFF; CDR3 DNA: TGTGCCAGCAACAGGGTAGTTTGGGAAAAACTGTTTTTT
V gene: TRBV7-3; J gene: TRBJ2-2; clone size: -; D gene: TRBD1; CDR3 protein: CASSPPTGVGAGELFF; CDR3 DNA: TGTGCCAGCAGCCCTCCTACAGGGGTAGGGGCCGGGGAGCTGTTTTTT
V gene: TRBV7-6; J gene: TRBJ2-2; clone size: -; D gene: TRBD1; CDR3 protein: CASSTQGANTGELFF; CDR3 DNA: TGTGCCAGCAGCACCCAGGGGGCGAACACCGGGGAGCTGTTTTTT
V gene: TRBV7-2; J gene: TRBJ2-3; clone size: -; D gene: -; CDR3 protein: CASSQNSRQYF; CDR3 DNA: TGTGCCAGCAGCCAAAATTCGCGGCAGTATTTT
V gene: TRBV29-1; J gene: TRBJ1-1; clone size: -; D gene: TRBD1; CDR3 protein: CSANSGQRNTEAFF; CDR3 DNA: TGCAGCGCAAACTCGGGACAGCGTAATACTGAAGCTTTCTTT
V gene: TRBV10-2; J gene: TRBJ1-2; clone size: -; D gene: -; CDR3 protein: CASSGGSFNYGYTF; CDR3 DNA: TGCGCCAGCAGTGGAGGGAGCTTTAACTATGGCTACACCTTC
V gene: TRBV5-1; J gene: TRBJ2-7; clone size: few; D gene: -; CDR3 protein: CASSPAEGRSYEQYF; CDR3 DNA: TGCGCCAGCAGCCCGGCGGAGGGAAGGTCCTACGAGCAGTACTTC
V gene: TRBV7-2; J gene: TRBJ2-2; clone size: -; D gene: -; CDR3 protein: CASNPARAGELFF; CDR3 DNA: TGTGCCAGCAACCCCGCCCGGGCCGGGGAGCTGTTTTTT
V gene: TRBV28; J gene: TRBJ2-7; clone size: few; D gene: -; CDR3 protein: CASRTAGQSYEQYF; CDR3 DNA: TGTGCCAGCAGAACTGCGGGACAGAGCTACGAGCAGTACTTC
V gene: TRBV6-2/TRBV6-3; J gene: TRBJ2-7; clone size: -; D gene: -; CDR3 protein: CASSPGIAGVHEQYF; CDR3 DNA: TGTGCCAGCAGCCCCGGGATAGCTGGAGTCCACGAGCAGTACTTC
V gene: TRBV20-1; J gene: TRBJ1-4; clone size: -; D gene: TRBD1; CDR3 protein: CSAGEQGSWGEKLFF; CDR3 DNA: TGCAGTGCTGGTGAACAGGGGAGTTGGGGTGAAAAACTGTTTTTT
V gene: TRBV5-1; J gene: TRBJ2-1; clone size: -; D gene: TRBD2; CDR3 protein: CASSWGGSLYNEQFF; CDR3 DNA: TGCGCCAGCAGCTGGGGGGGGTCCCTTTACAATGAGCAGTTCTTC
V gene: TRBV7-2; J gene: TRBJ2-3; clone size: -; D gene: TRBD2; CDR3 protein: CASSLLAGDTQYF; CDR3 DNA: TGTGCCAGCAGCTTACTAGCGGGTGATACGCAGTATTTT
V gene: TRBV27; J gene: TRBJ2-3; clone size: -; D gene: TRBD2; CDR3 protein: CASSSSKTFKTSGSPTDTQYF; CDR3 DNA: TGTGCCAGCAGTTCCTCGAAAACCTTTAAGACTAGCGGGAGTCCCACAGATACGCAGTATTTT
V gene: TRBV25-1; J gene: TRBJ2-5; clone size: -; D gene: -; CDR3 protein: CASRASQGGWETQYF; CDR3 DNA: TGTGCCAGCAGGGCCTCACAGGGGGGGTGGGAGACCCAGTACTTC
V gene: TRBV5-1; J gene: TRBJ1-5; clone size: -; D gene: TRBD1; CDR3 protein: CASSTGQGNQPQHF; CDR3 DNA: TGCGCCAGCAGCACCGGACAGGGCAATCAGCCCCAGCATTTT
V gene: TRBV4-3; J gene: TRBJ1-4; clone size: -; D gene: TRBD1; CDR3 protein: CASSQEWGQGREKLFF; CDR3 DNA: TGCGCCAGCAGCCAAGAATGGGGACAGGGGCGTGAAAAACTGTTTTTT
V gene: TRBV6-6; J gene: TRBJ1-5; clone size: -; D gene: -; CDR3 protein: CASSQNRASNQPQHF; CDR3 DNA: TGTGCCAGCAGCCAGAACAGGGCTAGCAATCAGCCCCAGCATTTT
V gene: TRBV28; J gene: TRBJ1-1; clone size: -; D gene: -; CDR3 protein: CASSSGSLDTEAFF; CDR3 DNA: TGTGCCAGCAGTTCTGGGTCCCTAGACACTGAAGCTTTCTTT
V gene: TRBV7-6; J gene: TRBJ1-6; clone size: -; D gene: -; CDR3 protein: CASSLARNSPLHF; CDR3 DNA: TGTGCCAGCAGCTTAGCTCGGAATTCACCCCTCCACTTT
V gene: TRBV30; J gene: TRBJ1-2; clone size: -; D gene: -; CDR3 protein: CAWSVGFGFRQNYGYTF; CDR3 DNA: TGTGCCTGGAGTGTAGGTTTTGGTTTTAGACAGAACTATGGCTACACCTTC
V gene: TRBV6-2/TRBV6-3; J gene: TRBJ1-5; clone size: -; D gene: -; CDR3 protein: CASSYAQFNQPQHF; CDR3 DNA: TGTGCCAGCAGTTACGCTCAGTTTAATCAGCCCCAGCATTTT
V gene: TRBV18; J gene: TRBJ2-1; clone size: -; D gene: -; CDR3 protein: CASSPRGDNEQFF; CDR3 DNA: TGTGCCAGCTCACCACGCGGGGACAATGAGCAGTTCTTC
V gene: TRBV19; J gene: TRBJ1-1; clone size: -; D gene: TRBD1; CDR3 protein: CASRPRTGKNTEAFF; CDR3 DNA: TGTGCCAGTAGACCCCGGACAGGGAAGAACACTGAAGCTTTCTTT
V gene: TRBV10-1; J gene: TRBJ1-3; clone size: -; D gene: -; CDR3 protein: CASSEGRASGNTIYF; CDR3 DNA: TGCGCCAGCAGTGAGGGCAGGGCCTCTGGAAACACCATATATTTT
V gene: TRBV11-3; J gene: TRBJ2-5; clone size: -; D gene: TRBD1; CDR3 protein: CASSSTGLETQYF; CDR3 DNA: TGTGCCAGCAGCTCGACAGGGCTGGAGACCCAGTACTTC
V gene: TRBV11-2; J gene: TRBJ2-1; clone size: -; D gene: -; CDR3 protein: CASSSPGGNGPYNEQFF; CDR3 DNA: TGTGCCAGCAGCTCCCCAGGGGGGAATGGGCCCTACAATGAGCAGTTCTTC
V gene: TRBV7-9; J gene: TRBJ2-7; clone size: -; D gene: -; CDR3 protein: CASSLSTRFFHEQYF; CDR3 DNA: TGTGCCAGCAGCTTATCAACCAGGTTCTTCCACGAGCAGTACTTC
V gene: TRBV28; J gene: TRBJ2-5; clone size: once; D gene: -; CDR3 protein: CASSLQTRVYF; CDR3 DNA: TGTGCCAGCAGTTTACAGACCAGGGTATACTTC
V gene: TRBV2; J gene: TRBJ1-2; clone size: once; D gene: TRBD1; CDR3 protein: CASSEGEQGLYGYTF; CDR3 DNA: TGTGCCAGCAGTGAGGGGGAACAGGGGCTCTATGGCTACACCTTC
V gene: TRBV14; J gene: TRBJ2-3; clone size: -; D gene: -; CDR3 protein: CASSQGAASTDTQYF; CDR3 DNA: TGTGCCAGCAGCCAAGGAGCTGCTAGCACAGATACGCAGTATTTT
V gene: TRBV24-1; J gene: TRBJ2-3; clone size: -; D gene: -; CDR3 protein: CATSDLYTDTQYF; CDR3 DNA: TGTGCCACCAGTGACCTCTACACAGATACGCAGTATTTT
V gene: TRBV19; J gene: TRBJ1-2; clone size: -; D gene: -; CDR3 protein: CATPLGGYTF; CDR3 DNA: TGTGCCACTCCTCTAGGCGGCTACACCTTC
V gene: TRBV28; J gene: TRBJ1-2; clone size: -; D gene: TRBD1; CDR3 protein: CASSLPGQVYGYTF; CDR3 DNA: TGTGCCAGCAGTTTACCGGGACAGGTCTATGGCTACACCTTC
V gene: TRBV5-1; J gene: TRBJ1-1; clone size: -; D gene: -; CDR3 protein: CASSLGRANTEAFF; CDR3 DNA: TGCGCCAGCAGCTTGGGCAGGGCGAACACTGAAGCTTTCTTT
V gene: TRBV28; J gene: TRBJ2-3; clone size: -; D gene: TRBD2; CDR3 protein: CASSRTVAGDGTDTQYF; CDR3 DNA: TGTGCCAGCAGTCGAACAGTAGCGGGAGATGGCACAGATACGCAGTATTTT
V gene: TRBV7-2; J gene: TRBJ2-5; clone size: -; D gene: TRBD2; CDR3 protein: CASSPTAGGGQETQYF; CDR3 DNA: TGTGCCAGCAGCCCGACGGCGGGAGGCGGTCAAGAGACCCAGTACTTC
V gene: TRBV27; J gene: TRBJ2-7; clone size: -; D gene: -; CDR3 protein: CASSLFPREGYEQYF; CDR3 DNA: TGTGCCAGCAGTTTATTCCCCAGGGAAGGCTACGAGCAGTACTTC
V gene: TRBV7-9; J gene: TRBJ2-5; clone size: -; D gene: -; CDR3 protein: CASSTRGRLFQETQYF; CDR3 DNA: TGTGCCAGCAGTACGCGGGGGCGACTATTCCAAGAGACCCAGTACTTC
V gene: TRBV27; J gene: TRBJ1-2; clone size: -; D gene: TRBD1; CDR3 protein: CASSYSGGYGGYTF; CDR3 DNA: TGTGCCAGCAGTTACTCAGGGGGGTATGGGGGCTACACCTTC
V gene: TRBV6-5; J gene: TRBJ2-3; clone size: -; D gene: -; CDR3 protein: CASRAPGTDTQYF; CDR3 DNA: TGTGCCAGCAGGGCCCCAGGCACAGATACGCAGTATTTT
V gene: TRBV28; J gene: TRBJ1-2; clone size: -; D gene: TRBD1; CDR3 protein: CASSRPGQGAGYTF; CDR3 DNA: TGTGCCAGCAGCCGCCCGGGACAGGGGGCTGGCTACACCTTC
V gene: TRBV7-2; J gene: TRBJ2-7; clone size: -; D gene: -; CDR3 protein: CASSLGGGIHEQYF; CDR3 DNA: TGTGCCAGCAGCTTAGGGGGCGGGATCCACGAGCAGTACTTC
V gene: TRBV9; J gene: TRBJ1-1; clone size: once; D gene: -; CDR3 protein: CASSAVSWNTEAFF; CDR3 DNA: TGTGCCAGCAGCGCGGTGAGCTGGAACACTGAAGCTTTCTTT
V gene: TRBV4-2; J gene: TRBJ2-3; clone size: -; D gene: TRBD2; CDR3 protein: CASSQQSSGGLPTQYF; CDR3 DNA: TGTGCCAGCAGCCAACAGTCAAGCGGGGGCCTCCCTACGCAGTATTTT
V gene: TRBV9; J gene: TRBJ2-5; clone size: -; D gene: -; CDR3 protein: CASSVGSDTQETQYF; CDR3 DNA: TGTGCCAGCAGCGTAGGGTCAGACACCCAAGAGACCCAGTACTTC
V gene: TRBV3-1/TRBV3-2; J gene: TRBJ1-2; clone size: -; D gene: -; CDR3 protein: CASSQRAGEGYTF; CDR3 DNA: TGTGCCAGCAGCCAAAGAGCCGGGGAAGGCTACACCTTC
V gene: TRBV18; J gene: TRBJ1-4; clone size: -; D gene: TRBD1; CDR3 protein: CASSTPGQRNEKLFF; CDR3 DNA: TGTGCCAGCTCAACCCCGGGACAGCGGAATGAAAAACTGTTTTTT
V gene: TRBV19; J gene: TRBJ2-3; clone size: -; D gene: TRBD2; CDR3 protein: CASSMRGARGGGTDTQYF; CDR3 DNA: TGTGCCAGTAGTATGAGGGGAGCGCGGGGGGGCGGCACAGATACGCAGTATTTT
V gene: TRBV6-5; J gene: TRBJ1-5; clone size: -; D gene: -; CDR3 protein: CASLGGLPHQPQHF; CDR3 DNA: TGTGCCAGCCTCGGAGGTCTCCCCCATCAGCCCCAGCATTTT
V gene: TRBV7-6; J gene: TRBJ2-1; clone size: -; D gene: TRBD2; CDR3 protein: CASTPEISGGYNEQFF; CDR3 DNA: TGTGCCAGCACCCCAGAGATATCGGGGGGCTACAATGAGCAGTTCTTC
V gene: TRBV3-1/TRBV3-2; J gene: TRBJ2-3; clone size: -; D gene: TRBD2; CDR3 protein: CASSRGGSSTDTQYF; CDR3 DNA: TGTGCCAGCAGCAGGGGCGGGAGTAGCACAGATACGCAGTATTTT
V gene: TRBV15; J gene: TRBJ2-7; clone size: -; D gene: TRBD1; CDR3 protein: CATSRGQGWSYEQYF; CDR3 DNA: TGTGCCACCAGCAGAGGACAGGGGTGGTCCTACGAGCAGTACTTC
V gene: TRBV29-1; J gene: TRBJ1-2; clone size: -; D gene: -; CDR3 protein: CSVPARFGYTF; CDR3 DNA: TGCAGCGTCCCAGCGAGGTTCGGCTACACCTTC
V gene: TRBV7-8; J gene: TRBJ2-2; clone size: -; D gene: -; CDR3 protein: CASSSLGGRTGELFF; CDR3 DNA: TGTGCCAGCAGCTCCTTGGGGGGGCGAACCGGGGAGCTGTTTTTT
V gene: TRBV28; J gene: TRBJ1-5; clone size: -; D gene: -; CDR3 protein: CASSFVGGGNQPQHF; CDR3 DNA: TGTGCCAGCAGTTTCGTGGGGGGGGGCAATCAGCCCCAGCATTTT
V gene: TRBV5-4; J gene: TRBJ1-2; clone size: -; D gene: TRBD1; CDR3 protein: CASSQMDRGQAGYTF; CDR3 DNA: TGTGCCAGCAGCCAAATGGACAGGGGGCAGGCGGGCTACACCTTC
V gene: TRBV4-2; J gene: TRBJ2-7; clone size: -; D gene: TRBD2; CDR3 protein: CASSQEGLVGEGYEQYF; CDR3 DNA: TGTGCCAGCAGCCAAGAGGGACTGGTGGGGGAGGGCTACGAGCAGTACTTC